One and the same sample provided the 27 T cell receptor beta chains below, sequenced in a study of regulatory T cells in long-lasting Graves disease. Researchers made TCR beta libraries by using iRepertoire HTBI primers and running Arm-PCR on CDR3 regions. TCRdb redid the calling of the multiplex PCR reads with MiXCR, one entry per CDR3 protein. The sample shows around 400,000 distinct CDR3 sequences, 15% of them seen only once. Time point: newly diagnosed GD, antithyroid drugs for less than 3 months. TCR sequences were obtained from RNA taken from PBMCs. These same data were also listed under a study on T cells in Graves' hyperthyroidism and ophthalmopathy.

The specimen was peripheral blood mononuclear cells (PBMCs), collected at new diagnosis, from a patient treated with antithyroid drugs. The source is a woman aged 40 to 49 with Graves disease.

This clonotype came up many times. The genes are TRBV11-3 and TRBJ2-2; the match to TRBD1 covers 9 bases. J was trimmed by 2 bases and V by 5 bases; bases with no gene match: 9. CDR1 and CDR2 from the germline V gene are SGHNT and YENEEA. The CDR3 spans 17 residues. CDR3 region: CASSPGQGRANTGELFF. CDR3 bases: TGTGCCAGCAGCCCAGGACAGGGGCGAGCTAACACCGGGGAGCTGTTTTTT.

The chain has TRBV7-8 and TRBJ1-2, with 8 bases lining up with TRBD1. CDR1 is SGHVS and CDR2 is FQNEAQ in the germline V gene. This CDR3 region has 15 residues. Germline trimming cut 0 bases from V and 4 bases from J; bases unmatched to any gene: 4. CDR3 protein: CASSLAGQGFYGYTF. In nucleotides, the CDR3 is TGTGCCAGCAGCTTAGCCGGACAGGGCTTCTATGGCTACACCTTC.

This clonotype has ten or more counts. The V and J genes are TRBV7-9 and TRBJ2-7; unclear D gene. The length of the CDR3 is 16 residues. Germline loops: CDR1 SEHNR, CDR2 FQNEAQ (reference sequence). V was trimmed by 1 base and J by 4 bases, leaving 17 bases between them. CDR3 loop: CASSLGSRTGQYEQYF. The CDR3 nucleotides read TGTGCCAGCAGCTTAGGTAGTCGTACGGGTCAGTACGAGCAGTACTTC.

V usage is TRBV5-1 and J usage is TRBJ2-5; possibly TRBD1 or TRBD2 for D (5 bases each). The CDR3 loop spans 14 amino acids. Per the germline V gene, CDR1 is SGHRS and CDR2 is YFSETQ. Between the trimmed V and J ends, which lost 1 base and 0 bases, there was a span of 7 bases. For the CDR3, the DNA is TGCGCCAGCAGCTTGATGGGGGACCAAGAGACCCAGTACTTC. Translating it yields CASSLMGDQETQYF.

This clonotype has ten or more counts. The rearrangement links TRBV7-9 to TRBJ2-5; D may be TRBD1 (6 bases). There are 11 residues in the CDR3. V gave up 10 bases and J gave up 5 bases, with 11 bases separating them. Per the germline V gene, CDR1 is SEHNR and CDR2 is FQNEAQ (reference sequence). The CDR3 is CANRVGETQYF. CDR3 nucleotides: TGTGCCAACAGGGTCGGTGAGACCCAGTACTTC.

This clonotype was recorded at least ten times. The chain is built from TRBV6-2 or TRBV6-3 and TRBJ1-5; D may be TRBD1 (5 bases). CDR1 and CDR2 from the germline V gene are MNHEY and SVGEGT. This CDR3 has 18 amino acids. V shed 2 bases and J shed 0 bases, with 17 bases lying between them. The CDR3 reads CASSYERGRSYSNQPQHF. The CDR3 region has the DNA TGTGCCAGCAGTTACGAGCGGGGCAGGAGTTATAGCAATCAGCCCCAGCATTTT.

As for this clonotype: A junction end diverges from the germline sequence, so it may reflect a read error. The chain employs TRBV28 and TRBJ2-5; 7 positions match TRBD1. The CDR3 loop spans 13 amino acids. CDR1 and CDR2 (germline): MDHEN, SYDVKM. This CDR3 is CATSTGEPETQYF. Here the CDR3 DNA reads TGTGCCACCAGTACAGGGGAACCAGAGACCCAGTACTTC.

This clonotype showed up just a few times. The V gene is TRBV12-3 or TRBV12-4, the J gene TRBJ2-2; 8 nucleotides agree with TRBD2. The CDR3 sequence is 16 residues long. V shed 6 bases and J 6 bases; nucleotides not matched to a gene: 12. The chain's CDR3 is CASSPGSGNPSGELFF. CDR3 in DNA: TGTGCCAGCAGCCCGGGTAGCGGGAATCCGTCCGGGGAGCTGTTTTTT.

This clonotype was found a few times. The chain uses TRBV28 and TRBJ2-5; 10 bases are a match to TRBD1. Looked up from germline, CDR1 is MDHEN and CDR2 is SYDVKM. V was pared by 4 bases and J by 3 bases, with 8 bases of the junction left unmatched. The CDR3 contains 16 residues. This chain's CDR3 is CASSSIWTGGKETQYF. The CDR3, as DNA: TGTGCCAGCAGTTCGATTTGGACAGGGGGTAAAGAGACCCAGTACTTC.

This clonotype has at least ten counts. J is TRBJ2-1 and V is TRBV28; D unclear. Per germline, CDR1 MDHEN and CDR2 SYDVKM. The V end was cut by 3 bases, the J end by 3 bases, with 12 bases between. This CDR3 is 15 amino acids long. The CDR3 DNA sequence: TGTGCCAGCAGTTTCCTTAGGCCAGACTACAATGAGCAGTTCTTC. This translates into CASSFLRPDYNEQFF.

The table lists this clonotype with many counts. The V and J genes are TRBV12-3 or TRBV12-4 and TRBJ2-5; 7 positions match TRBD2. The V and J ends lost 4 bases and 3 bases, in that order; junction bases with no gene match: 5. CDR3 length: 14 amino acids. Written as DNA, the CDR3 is TGTGCCAGCAGTTCCCTAGCGGTAAAAGAGACCCAGTACTTC. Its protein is CASSSLAVKETQYF.

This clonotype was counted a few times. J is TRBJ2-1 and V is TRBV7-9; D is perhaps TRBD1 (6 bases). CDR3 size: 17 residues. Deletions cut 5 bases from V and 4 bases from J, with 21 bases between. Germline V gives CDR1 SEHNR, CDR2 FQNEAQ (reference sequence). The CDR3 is CASSPHRVRVTYNEQFF. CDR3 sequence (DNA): TGTGCCAGCAGCCCACACAGGGTGAGGGTTACTTACAATGAGCAGTTCTTC.

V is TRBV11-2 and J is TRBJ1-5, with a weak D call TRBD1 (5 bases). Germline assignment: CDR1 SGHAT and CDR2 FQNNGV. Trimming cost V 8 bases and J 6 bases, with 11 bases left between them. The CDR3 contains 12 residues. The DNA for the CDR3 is TGTGCCAGCGGACAAGCCGGTCAGCCCCAGCATTTT. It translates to CASGQAGQPQHF.

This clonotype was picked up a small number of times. DNA of the CDR3: TGTGCCAGCAGTTTGGAGGATGAGGGAGTCACTGAAGCTTTCTTT. Translated, it gives CASSLEDEGVTEAFF. The rearrangement joins TRBV28 to TRBJ1-1; unclear D gene. This CDR3 comprises 15 residues. The V gene's germline CDR1 is MDHEN and CDR2 SYDVKM. V lost 3 bases and J 4 bases, leaving 15 bases between the germline ends.

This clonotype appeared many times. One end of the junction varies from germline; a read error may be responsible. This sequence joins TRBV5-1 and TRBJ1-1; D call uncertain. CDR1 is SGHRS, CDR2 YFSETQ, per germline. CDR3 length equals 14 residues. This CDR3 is CASSLGPSNTEAFF. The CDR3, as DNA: TGTGCCAGCAGCTTAGGTCCTTCGAACACTGAAGCTTTCTTT.

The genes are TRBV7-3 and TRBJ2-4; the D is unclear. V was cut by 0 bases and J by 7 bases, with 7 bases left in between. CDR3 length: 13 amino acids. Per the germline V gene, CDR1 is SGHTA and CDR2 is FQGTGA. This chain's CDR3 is CASSLTGSNIQYF. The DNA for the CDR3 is TGTGCCAGCAGCTTAACCGGCAGTAACATTCAGTACTTC. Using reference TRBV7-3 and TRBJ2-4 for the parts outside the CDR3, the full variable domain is GAGVSQTPSNKVTEKGKYVELRCDPISGHTALYWYRQSLGQGPEFLIYFQGTGAADDSGLPNDRFFAVRPEGSVSTLKIQRTERGDSAVYLCASSLTGSNIQYFGAGTRLSVL.

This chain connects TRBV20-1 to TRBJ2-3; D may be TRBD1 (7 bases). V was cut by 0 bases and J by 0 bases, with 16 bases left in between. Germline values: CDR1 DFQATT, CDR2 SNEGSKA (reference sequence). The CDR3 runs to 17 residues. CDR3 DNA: TGCAGTGCTAGAGACCCGAAACAGGGGACTAGCACAGATACGCAGTATTTT. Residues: CSARDPKQGTSTDTQYF.

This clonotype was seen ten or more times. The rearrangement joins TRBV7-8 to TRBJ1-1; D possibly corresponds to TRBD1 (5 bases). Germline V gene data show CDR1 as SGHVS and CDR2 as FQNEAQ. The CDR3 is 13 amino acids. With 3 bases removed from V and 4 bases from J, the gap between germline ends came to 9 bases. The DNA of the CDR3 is TGTGCCAGCAGCTTTGGGGCGCGCACTGAAGCTTTCTTT. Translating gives CASSFGARTEAFF.

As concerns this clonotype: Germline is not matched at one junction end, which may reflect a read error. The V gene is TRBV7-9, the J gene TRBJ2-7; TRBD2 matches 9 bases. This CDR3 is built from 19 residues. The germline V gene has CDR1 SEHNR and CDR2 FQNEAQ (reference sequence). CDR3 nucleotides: TGTGCCCGCAGCCACGTTAGGTTACTAGCGGGCGGAAGCTCCTACGAGCAGTACTTC. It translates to CARSHVRLLAGGSSYEQYF.

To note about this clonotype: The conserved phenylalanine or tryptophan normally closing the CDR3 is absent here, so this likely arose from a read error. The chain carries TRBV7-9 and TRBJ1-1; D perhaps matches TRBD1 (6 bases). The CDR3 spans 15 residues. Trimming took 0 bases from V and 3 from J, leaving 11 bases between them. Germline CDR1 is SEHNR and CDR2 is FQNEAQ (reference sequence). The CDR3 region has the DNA TGTGCCAGCAGCTTAGCGCAGGGGCGGGACACTGAAGCTTTCGTT. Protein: CASSLAQGRDTEAFV.

The CDR3 nucleotides read TGTGCCAGCAGGACAGGGGGGAACACTGAAGCTTTCTTT. This gives the protein CASRTGGNTEAFF. The J gene is TRBJ1-1, the V gene TRBV28; 9 bases line up with TRBD1. CDR1 is MDHEN and CDR2 is SYDVKM in the germline V gene. The CDR3 totals 13 residues. V shed 6 bases and J 1 base; nucleotides not matched to a gene: 0. Looking up the rest from reference TRBV28 and TRBJ1-1 gives the full variable domain: DVKVTQSSRYLVKRTGEKVFLECVQDMDHENMFWYRQDPGLGLRLIYFSYDVKMKEKGDIPEGYSVSREKKERFSLILESASTNQTSMYLCASRTGGNTEAFFGQGTRLTVV.

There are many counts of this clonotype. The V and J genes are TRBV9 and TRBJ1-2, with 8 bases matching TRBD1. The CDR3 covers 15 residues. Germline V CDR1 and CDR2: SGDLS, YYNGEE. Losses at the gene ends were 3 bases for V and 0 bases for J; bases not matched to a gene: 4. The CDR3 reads CASSARTGPNYGYTF. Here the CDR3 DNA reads TGTGCCAGCAGCGCAAGGACAGGGCCTAACTATGGCTACACCTTC.

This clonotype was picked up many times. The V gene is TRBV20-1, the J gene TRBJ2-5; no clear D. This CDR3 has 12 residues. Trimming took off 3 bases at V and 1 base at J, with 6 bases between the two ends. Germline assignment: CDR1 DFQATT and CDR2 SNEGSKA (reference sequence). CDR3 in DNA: TGCAGTGCTAGTAGGATCCAAGAGACCCAGTACTTC. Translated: CSASRIQETQYF.

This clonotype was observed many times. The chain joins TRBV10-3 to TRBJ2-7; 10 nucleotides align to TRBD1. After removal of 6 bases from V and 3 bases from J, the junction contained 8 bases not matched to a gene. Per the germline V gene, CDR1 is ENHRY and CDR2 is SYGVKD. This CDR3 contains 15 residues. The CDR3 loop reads CAISDPGQGVYEQYF. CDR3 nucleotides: TGTGCCATCAGCGACCCAGGACAGGGGGTCTACGAGCAGTACTTC.

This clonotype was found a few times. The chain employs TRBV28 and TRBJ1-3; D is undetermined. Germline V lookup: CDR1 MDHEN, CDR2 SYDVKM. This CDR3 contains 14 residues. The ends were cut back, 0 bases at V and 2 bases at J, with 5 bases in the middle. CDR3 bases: TGTGCCAGCAGTTTATGGGCCGCTGGAAACACCATATATTTT. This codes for CASSLWAAGNTIYF.

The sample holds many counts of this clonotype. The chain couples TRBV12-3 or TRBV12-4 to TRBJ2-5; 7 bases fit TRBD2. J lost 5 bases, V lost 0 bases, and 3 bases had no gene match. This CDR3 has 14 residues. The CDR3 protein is CASSLAGGSETQYF. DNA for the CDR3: TGTGCCAGCAGTTTAGCTGGCGGGAGTGAGACCCAGTACTTC.

In nucleotides, the CDR3 is TGTGCCAGTAGTCCGTCTGACCCCAATCAGCCCCAGCATTTT. Its translation: CASSPSDPNQPQHF. The V call is TRBV19, the J call TRBJ1-5; D unclear. Trimming left V 5 bases short and J 3 bases short, with 11 bases between. Germline CDR1 and CDR2: LNHDA and SQIVND (reference sequence). CDR3 length: 14 residues. The variable domain in full, with the rest retrieved from reference TRBV19 and TRBJ1-5, is DGGITQSPKYLFRKEGQNVTLSCEQNLNHDAMYWYRQDPGQGLRLIYYSQIVNDFQKGDIAEGYSVSREKKESFPLTVTSAQKNPTAFYLCASSPSDPNQPQHFGDGTRLSIL.